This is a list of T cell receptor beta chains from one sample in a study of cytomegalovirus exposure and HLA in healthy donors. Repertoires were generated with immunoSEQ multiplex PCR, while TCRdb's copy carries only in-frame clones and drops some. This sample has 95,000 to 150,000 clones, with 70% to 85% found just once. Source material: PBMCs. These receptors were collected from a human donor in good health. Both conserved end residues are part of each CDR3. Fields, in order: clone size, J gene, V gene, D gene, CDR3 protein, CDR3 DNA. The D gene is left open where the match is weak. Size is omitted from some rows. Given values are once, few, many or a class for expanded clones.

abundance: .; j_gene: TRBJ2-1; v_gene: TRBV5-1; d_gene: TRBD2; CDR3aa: CASSLSGTSGAENGQFF; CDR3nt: TGCGCCAGCAGCCTTTCCGGGACTAGCGGTGCGGAGAATGGGCAGTTCTTC
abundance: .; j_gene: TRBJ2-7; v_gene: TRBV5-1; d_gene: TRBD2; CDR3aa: CASSPGGTSGRGMYEQYF; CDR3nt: TGCGCCAGCAGCCCGGGTGGGACTAGCGGGAGGGGAATGTACGAGCAGTACTTC
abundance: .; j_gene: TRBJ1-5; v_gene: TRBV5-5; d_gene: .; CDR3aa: CASSPDRDWPQHF; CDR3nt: TGTGCCAGCAGCCCCGACAGAGACTGGCCCCAGCATTTT
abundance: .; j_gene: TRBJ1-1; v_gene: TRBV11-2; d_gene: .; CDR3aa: CASSLDFTRTEAFF; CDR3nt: TGTGCCAGCAGCTTAGATTTCACGCGGACTGAAGCTTTCTTT
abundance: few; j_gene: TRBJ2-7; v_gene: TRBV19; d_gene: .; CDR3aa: CASGIPGQPSYEQYF; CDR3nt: TGTGCCAGTGGAATCCCTGGGCAGCCGAGCTACGAGCAGTACTTC
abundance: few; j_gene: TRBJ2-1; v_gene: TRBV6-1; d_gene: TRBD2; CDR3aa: CASSEIAGGPGEQFF; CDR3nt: TGTGCCAGCAGTGAGATTGCGGGAGGGCCGGGTGAGCAGTTCTTC
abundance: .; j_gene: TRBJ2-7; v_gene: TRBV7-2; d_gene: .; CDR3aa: CASSLGAGYEQYF; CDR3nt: TGTGCCAGCAGCTTAGGGGCTGGCTACGAGCAGTACTTC
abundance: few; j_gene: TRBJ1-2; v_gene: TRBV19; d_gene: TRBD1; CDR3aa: CASRETGIYGYTF; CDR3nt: TGTGCCAGTAGGGAGACAGGGATCTATGGCTACACCTTC
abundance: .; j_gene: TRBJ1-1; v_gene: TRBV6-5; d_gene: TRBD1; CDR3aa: CASSLSPTGSTEAFF; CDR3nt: TGTGCCAGCAGCCTCAGCCCGACAGGGAGTACTGAAGCTTTCTTT
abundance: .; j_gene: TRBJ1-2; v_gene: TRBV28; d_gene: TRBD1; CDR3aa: CASTDRASNYGYTF; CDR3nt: TGTGCCAGCACTGACAGGGCCTCTAACTATGGCTACACCTTC
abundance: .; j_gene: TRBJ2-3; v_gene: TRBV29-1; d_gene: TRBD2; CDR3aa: CSVVTSGRTDTQYF; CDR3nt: TGCAGCGTTGTAACTAGCGGTCGCACAGATACGCAGTATTTT
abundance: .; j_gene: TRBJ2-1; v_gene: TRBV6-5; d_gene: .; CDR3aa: CASNSNYNEQFF; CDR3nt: TGTGCCAGCAACTCGAACTACAATGAGCAGTTCTTC
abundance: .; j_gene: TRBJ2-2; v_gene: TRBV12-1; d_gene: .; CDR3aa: CASSMDCTGELFF; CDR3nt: TGTGCCAGCAGCATGGACTGTACCGGGGAGCTGTTTTTT
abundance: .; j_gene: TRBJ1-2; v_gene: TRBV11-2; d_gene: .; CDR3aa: CASSLDSAGSLPFYGYTF; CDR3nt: TGTGCCAGCAGCTTAGATTCGGCAGGGTCCCTTCCCTTCTATGGCTACACCTTC
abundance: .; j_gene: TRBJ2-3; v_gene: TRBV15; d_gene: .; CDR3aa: CATSSQGGTDTQYF; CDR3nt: TGTGCCACCAGCAGTCAAGGGGGCACAGATACGCAGTATTTT
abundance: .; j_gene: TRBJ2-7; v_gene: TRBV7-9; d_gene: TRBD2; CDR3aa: CASSLYIAGGSYEQYF; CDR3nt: TGTGCCAGCAGCTTGTATATAGCGGGAGGTTCCTACGAGCAGTACTTC
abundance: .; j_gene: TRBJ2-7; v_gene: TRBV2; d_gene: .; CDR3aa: CASNRLVDYEQYF; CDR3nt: TGTGCCAGCAACCGACTAGTGGACTACGAGCAGTACTTC
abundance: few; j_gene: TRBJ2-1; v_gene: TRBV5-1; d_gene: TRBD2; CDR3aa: CASSPDTSLAGVGEQFF; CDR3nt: TGCGCCAGCAGCCCAGACACCTCTCTAGCGGGAGTGGGTGAGCAGTTCTTC
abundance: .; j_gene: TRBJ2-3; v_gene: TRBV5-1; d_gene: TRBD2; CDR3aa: CASSLAGDYSTDTQYF; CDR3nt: TGCGCCAGCAGCTTGGCCGGGGACTATAGCACAGATACGCAGTATTTT
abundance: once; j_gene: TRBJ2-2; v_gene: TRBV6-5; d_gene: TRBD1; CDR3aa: CASSWGTGEGELFF; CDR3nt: TGTGCCAGCAGTTGGGGTACAGGGGAGGGGGAGCTGTTTTTT
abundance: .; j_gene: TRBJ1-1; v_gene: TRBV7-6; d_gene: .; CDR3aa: CASSFSQGLNTEAFF; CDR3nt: TGTGCCAGCAGCTTCTCGCAGGGGTTGAACACTGAAGCTTTCTTT
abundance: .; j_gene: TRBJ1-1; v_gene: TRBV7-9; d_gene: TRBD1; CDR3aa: CASSLITGGALSTEAFF; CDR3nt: TGTGCCAGCAGCTTAATAACAGGGGGCGCCTTGAGCACTGAAGCTTTCTTT
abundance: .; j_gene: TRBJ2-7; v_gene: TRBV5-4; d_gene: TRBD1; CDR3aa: CASSKDRGNYEQYF; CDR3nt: TGTGCCAGCAGCAAAGACAGGGGTAACTACGAGCAGTACTTC
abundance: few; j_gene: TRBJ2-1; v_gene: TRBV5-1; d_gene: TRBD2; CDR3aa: CASSPSPLAGGPGLDEQFF; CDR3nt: TGCGCCAGCAGCCCCTCCCCACTAGCGGGAGGGCCTGGGCTTGATGAGCAGTTCTTC
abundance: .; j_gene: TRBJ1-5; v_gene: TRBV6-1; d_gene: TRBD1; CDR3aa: CASAGQGLNQPQHF; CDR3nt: TGTGCCAGCGCGGGACAGGGGTTAAATCAGCCCCAGCATTTT
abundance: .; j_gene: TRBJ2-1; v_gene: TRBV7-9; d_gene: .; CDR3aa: CASSQAPLRGEQFF; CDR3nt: TGTGCCAGCAGCCAAGCCCCTCTCCGGGGTGAGCAGTTCTTC
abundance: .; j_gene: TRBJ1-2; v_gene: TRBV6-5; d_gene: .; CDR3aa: CASSPTVTNYGYTF; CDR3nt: TGTGCCAGCAGCCCTACGGTGACTAACTATGGCTACACCTTC
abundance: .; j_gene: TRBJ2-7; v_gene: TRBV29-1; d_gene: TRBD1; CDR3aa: CSVETGTGDYEQYF; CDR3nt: TGCAGCGTTGAAACCGGGACAGGGGACTACGAGCAGTACTTC
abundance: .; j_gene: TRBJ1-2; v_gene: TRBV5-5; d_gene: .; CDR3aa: CASSMADGYTF; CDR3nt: TGTGCCAGCAGCATGGCCGATGGCTACACCTTC
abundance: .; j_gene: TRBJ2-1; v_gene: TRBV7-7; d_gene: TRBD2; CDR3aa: CASSMREGEYNEQFF; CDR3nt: TGTGCCAGCAGCATGCGGGAGGGGGAATACAATGAGCAGTTCTTC
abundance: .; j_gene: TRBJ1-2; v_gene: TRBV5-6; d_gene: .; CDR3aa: CASTPTATNYGYTF; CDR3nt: TGTGCCAGCACACCGACAGCTACTAACTATGGCTACACCTTC
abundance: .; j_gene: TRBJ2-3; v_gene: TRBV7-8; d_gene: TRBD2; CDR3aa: CASSHREGSTDTQYF; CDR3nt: TGTGCCAGCAGCCACCGGGAGGGCAGCACAGATACGCAGTATTTT
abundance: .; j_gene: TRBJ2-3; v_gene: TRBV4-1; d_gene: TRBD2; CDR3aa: CASSQAGLAGGTDTQYF; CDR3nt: TGCGCCAGCAGCCAAGCAGGACTAGCGGGGGGGACAGATACGCAGTATTTT
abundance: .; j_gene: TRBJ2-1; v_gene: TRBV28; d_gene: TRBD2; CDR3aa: CASSSPGLGDNEQFF; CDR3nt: TGTGCCAGCAGTTCCCCGGGACTAGGCGACAATGAGCAGTTCTTC
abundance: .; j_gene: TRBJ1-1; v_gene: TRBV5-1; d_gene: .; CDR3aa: CASSDRNTEAFF; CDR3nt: TGCGCCAGCAGCGACAGGAACACTGAAGCTTTCTTT
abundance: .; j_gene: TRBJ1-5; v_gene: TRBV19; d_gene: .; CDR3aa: CASSIAGERRSPQHF; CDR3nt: TGTGCCAGTAGTATTGCTGGGGAAAGGAGGTCGCCCCAGCATTTT
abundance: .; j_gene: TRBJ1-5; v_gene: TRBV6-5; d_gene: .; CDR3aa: CASSYVQGNQPQHF; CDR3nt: TGTGCCAGCAGTTACGTGCAGGGGAATCAGCCCCAGCATTTT
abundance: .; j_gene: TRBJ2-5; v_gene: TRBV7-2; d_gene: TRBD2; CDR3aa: CASSRGGETQYF; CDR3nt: TGTGCCAGCAGCCGGGGGGGAGAGACCCAGTACTTC